These 14 T cell receptor beta chains share one sample of origin, sequenced in a study of OX40 agonist ivuxolimab in advanced cancers. Clones were sequenced by immunoSEQ multiplex PCR, and TCRdb holds only the in-frame ones, with some missing. The data show tens of thousands of clones, 89% seen once. Sample: CD4+ or CD8+ T cells sorted from blood, taken in a trial of the OX40 agonist ivuxolimab. These receptors all come from an adult with an advanced solid tumor such as melanoma, head and neck, liver or kidney cancer.

The V call is TRBV5-4, the J call TRBJ2-2; 8 positions agree with TRBD1. The J segment lost 5 bases and the V segment lost 0 bases, leaving 9 bases of the junction unmatched. Germline V CDR1 and CDR2: SGHNT, YYREEE (reference sequence). The CDR3 spans 17 residues. The CDR3: CASSLAPGQVKTGELFF. The CDR3 DNA reads as TGTGCCAGCAGCTTGGCCCCGGGACAGGTGAAAACCGGGGAGCTGTTTTTT.

V and J are TRBV7-9 and TRBJ1-6; unclear D gene. Germline V gives CDR1 SEHNR, CDR2 FQNEAQ (reference sequence). The CDR3 consists of 15 residues. V shed 5 bases and J shed 5 bases, with 13 bases lying between them. CDR3 bases: TGTGCCAGCAGCCACCCCGGAAGAAATAATTCACCCCTCCACTTT. Translating gives CASSHPGRNNSPLHF.

The chain recombines TRBV6-5 with TRBJ2-7; 9 nucleotides match TRBD1. The V gene's germline CDR1 is MNHEY and CDR2 SVGAGI. This CDR3 region has 15 residues. The J segment lost 2 bases and the V segment lost 0 bases, leaving 2 bases of the junction unmatched. The CDR3 DNA is TGTGCCAGCAGTTACTCATGGGACAGGGCCTACGAGCAGTACTTC. The encoded protein is CASSYSWDRAYEQYF.

The chain combines TRBV30 with TRBJ1-1; D might be TRBD1 (6 bases). Germline CDR1 reads GTSNPN; CDR2 reads SVGIG (reference sequence). Trimming shortened V by 4 bases and J by 2 bases, and 17 bases separated the two germline ends. CDR3 length equals 15 residues. CDR3 nucleotide sequence: TGTGCCTGGATACGAGGGAGGACAGCCAACACTGAAGCTTTCTTT. This encodes CAWIRGRTANTEAFF.

The chain couples TRBV5-1 to TRBJ2-3; D is uncertain. Germline CDR1 SGHRS, CDR2 YFSETQ. V lost 2 bases and J lost 6, with 7 bases in between. The CDR3 is made up of 12 amino acids. As DNA, the CDR3 is TGCGCCAGCAGCTTCAAGGGTGATACGCAGTATTTT. Protein: CASSFKGDTQYF.

The chain employs TRBV20-1 and TRBJ2-1; maybe TRBD2 (5 bases). From germline, CDR1 is DFQATT and CDR2 SNEGSKA (reference sequence). With 6 bases removed from V and 3 bases from J, the gap between germline ends came to 6 bases. The CDR3 spans 11 residues. CDR3 sequence reads: CSARGYNEQFF. The CDR3, as DNA: TGCAGTGCACGGGGCTACAATGAGCAGTTCTTC.

V gene TRBV7-2 combines with J gene TRBJ2-7; no clear D. Per germline, CDR1 SGHTA and CDR2 FQGNSA. Trimming pared 1 base from V and 6 bases from J, leaving 7 bases between. The length of the CDR3 is 12 residues. The CDR3 nucleotides read TGTGCCAGCAGCTTAGATTTCGTCGAGCAGTACTTC. Its translation: CASSLDFVEQYF. The full variable domain, completed using reference TRBV7-2 and TRBJ2-7, is GAGVSQSPSNKVTEKGKDVELRCDPISGHTALYWYRQSLGQGLEFLIYFQGNSAPDKSGLPSDRFSAERTGGSVSTLTIQRTQQEDSAVYLCASSLDFVEQYFGPGTRLTVT.

The chain uses TRBV11-2 and TRBJ2-3; D is unresolved. The CDR3 sequence is 12 residues long. V was pared by 3 bases and J by 5 bases, with 6 bases between. The germline CDR1 and CDR2 sequences are SGHAT and FQNNGV. The chain's CDR3 is CASSFEKDTQYF. CDR3 nucleotide sequence: TGTGCCAGCAGCTTTGAGAAAGATACGCAGTATTTT.

This sequence joins TRBV30 and TRBJ1-3, with D unclear. The V end lost 0 bases, the J end lost 1 base, and 7 bases lay between the germline ends. The CDR3 is 14 amino acids. The V gene's germline CDR1 is GTSNPN and CDR2 SVGIG (reference sequence). The chain's CDR3 is CAWSVRFSGNTIYF. The CDR3 nucleotides read TGTGCCTGGAGTGTACGGTTTTCTGGAAACACCATATATTTT.

This clone appeared a single time. Other nucleotide sequences from this sample produce the same CDR3. The V gene is TRBV11-2, the J gene TRBJ2-7; D is unclear. The V gene's germline CDR1 is SGHAT and CDR2 FQNNGV. The V end was cut by 1 base, the J end by 0 bases, with 4 bases between. This CDR3 has 13 residues. DNA of the CDR3: TGTGCCAGCAGCTTAGGTTCCTCCTACGAGCAGTACTTC. Protein: CASSLGSSYEQYF.

CDR3 amino acids: CASSPKNRARDYGYTF. The CDR3 DNA reads TGTGCCAGCAGCCCGAAAAACAGAGCCAGGGACTATGGCTACACCTTC. This chain links TRBV5-4 with TRBJ1-2; the D gene is possibly TRBD1 (5 bases). V lost 4 bases and J lost 3, with 19 bases in between. From germline, CDR1 is SGHNT and CDR2 YYREEE (reference sequence). The CDR3 extends over 16 amino acids.

CDR3 residues: CASSYSGQQYGYTF. The CDR3 DNA sequence: TGTGCCAGCAGTTACTCTGGACAACAATATGGCTACACCTTC. The chain combines TRBV6-5 with TRBJ1-2, with D possibly being TRBD1 (5 bases). V was trimmed by 0 bases and J by 5 bases, leaving 10 bases between them. The germline gives CDR1 MNHEY, CDR2 SVGAGI. The CDR3 is 14 residues long.

The rearrangement uses TRBV11-2 and TRBJ1-4; the match to TRBD1 covers 10 bases. The J segment lost 4 bases and the V segment lost 5 bases, leaving 7 bases of the junction unmatched. CDR3 length: 16 residues. Germline loops: CDR1 SGHAT, CDR2 FQNNGV. The DNA for the CDR3 is TGTGCCAGCAGCCAGACAGGGGGCCATTTTAATGAAAAACTGTTTTTT. It is translated as CASSQTGGHFNEKLFF.

This rearrangement joins TRBV6-1 to TRBJ2-3; 9 nucleotides align to TRBD2. Germline assignment: CDR1 MNHNS and CDR2 SASEGT. The length of the CDR3 is 15 residues. V shed 7 bases and J 4 bases; nucleotides not matched to a gene: 9. CDR3 region: CASTRSGGTADTQYF. As DNA, the CDR3 is TGTGCCAGCACCCGGAGCGGGGGGACGGCAGATACGCAGTATTTT.